What follows is one TCR beta chain and its context. Germline CDR1 and CDR2: SNHLY and FYNNEI. CDR3 size: 15 residues. J gave up 5 bases and V 3 bases, and 7 bases lay outside the gene matches. Per the original data handling: Nucleated cell counts were estimated from reference gene primer amplification. TCRdb keeps only in-frame clones here, not all; method: immunoSEQ multiplex PCR. Clone size and the V and J calls come from that table; the DNA yielded D and trimming. Of hundreds of thousands of clones in the sample, 85% to 90% were seen once. This sample was included in a study of blood T cell repertoires in COVID-19.

This chain links TRBV2 with TRBJ2-5; 9 bases map to TRBD1. The TCR originated in a man aged 25 to 40 who had recovered from COVID-19. Specimen: PBMCs or T cells enriched from blood (not recorded which). The CDR3 reads CASSDETGGWETQYF. The CDR3 nucleotides read TGTGCCAGCAGTGACGAAACAGGGGGCTGGGAGACCCAGTACTTC.